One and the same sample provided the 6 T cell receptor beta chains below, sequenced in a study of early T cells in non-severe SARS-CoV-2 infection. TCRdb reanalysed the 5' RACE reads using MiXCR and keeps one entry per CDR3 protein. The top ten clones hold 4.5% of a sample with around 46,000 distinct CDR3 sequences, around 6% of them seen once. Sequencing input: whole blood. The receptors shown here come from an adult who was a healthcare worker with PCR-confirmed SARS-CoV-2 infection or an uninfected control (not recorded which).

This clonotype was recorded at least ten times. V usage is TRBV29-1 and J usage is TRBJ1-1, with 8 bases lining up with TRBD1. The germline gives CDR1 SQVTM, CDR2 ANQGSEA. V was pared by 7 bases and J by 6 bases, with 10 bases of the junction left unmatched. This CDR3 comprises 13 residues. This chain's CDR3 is CSAAKQGVAEAFF. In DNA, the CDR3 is TGCAGCGCCGCTAAACAGGGGGTCGCTGAAGCTTTCTTT. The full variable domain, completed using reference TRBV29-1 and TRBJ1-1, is SAVISQKPSRDICQRGTSLTIQCQVDSQVTMMFWYRQQPGQSLTLIATANQGSEATYESGFVIDKFPISRPNLTFSTLTVSNMSPEDSSIYLCSAAKQGVAEAFFGQGTRLTVV.

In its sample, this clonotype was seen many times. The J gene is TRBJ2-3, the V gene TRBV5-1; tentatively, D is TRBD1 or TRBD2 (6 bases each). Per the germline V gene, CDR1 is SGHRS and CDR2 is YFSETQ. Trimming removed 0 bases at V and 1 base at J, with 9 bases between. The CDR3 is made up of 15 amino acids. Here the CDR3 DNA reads TGCGCCAGCAGCTTGGCGGGGGCCCGCACAGATACGCAGTATTTT. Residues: CASSLAGARTDTQYF.

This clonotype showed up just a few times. Here the CDR3 reads CASSLFGQGRNTEAFF. CDR3 sequence (DNA): TGTGCCAGCAGCTTATTCGGACAGGGGAGGAACACTGAAGCTTTCTTT. J is TRBJ1-1 and V is TRBV5-5, with 9 bases aligning to TRBD1. The CDR3 spans 16 residues. V was clipped by 2 bases and J by 1 base; unmatched bases: 6. Looked up from germline, CDR1 is SGHKS and CDR2 is YYEKEE (reference sequence).

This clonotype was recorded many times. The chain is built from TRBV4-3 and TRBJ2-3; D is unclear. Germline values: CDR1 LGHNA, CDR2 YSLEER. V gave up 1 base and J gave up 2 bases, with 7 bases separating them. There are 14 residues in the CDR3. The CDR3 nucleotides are TGCGCCAGCAGCCAAGGGATTAACACAGATACGCAGTATTTT. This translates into CASSQGINTDTQYF.

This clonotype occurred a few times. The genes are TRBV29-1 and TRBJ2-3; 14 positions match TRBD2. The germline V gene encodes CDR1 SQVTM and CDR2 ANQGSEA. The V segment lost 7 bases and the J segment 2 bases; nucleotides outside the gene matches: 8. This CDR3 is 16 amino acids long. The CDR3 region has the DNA TGCAGCGCGGTGGGACTAGCGGGAGACGCCACAGATACGCAGTATTTT. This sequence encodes CSAVGLAGDATDTQYF.

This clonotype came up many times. CDR3 sequence reads: CSATPLARETQYF. In DNA, the CDR3 is TGCAGTGCTACCCCCCTAGCGCGAGAGACCCAGTACTTC. V usage is TRBV20-1 and J usage is TRBJ2-5; possible D gene TRBD2, 6 bases. The ends were cut back, 4 bases at V and 4 bases at J, with 13 bases in the middle. CDR3 size: 13 residues. CDR1 and CDR2 from the germline V gene are DFQATT and SNEGSKA (reference sequence).